One sample yielded the 15 T cell receptor beta chains listed below, sequenced in a study of blood T cell repertoires in COVID-19. Libraries were prepared by immunoSEQ multiplex PCR; TCRdb keeps only in-frame clonotypes and omits some of them. Of approximately 320,000 clones listed, under 90% are singletons. Material for sequencing was peripheral blood. The receptors come from a woman under 40 with COVID-19, enrolled during active disease.

This chain joins TRBV14 and TRBJ2-7, with TRBD2 identical over 7 bases. The J segment lost 7 bases and the V segment lost 5 bases, leaving 8 bases of the junction unmatched. Per the germline V gene, CDR1 is SGHDN and CDR2 is FVKESK. This CDR3 has 13 residues. The chain's CDR3 is CASSKGGYGEQYF. In nucleotides, the CDR3 is TGTGCCAGCAGCAAGGGAGGGTACGGAGAGCAGTACTTC.

This chain joins TRBV28 and TRBJ2-7, with 13 bases fitting TRBD2. CDR1 and CDR2 from the germline V gene are MDHEN and SYDVKM. The CDR3 runs 15 residues. Germline trimming cut 2 bases from V and 5 bases from J; bases unmatched to any gene: 3. CDR3 sequence: CASSLPGTSGNEQYF. CDR3 nucleotides: TGTGCCAGCAGTTTACCTGGGACTAGCGGGAACGAGCAGTACTTC.

This CDR3 reads CASSSNRDIYEAFF. CDR3 coding DNA: TGTGCCAGTAGTTCGAACAGGGATATCTATGAAGCTTTCTTT. This chain joins TRBV19 and TRBJ1-1; TRBD1 is a possible D gene (6 bases). Germline values: CDR1 LNHDA, CDR2 SQIVND (reference sequence). V dropped 5 bases and J dropped 7 bases, with 17 bases sitting between them. The CDR3 extends over 14 amino acids.

V and J are TRBV10-2 and TRBJ2-3, with TRBD2 matching over 7 bases. V shed 0 bases, J shed 2 bases, and the junction held 8 bases outside the gene matches. Germline V gene data show CDR1 as WSHSY and CDR2 as SAAADI. The CDR3 sequence is 17 residues long. CDR3 nucleotides: TGCGCCAGCAGTGAGTCGACGTGGCGGGGGATCACAGATACGCAGTATTTT. Its protein is CASSESTWRGITDTQYF.

This clone was recorded at least ten times. V gene TRBV25-1 combines with J gene TRBJ2-3, with 7 bases that match TRBD2. Looked up from germline, CDR1 is MGHDK and CDR2 is SYGVNS. CDR3 length equals 16 residues. V lost 1 base, J lost 4 bases, and 8 bases stayed unmatched. The CDR3 spells CASSELGGGTSDTQYF. The DNA for the CDR3 is TGTGCCAGCAGTGAATTGGGCGGGGGTACTTCAGATACGCAGTATTTT.

This clone has just one count. The genes are TRBV28 and TRBJ1-5; 7 nucleotides line up with TRBD1. With 5 bases clipped from V and 2 bases from J, the junction kept 6 bases outside the gene matches. CDR1 is MDHEN, CDR2 SYDVKM, per germline. This CDR3 region has 15 residues. The CDR3, as DNA: TGTGCCAGCAGTCCGACCGGACAGGGCAATCAGCCCCAGCATTTT. The encoded protein is CASSPTGQGNQPQHF.

V and J are TRBV6-5 and TRBJ1-5; 7 bases agree with TRBD1. This CDR3 has 14 residues. The junction had 9 bases not matched to a gene; V was cut back by 9 bases and J by 4 bases. Germline lookup yields CDR1 MNHEY and CDR2 SVGAGI. CDR3 in DNA: TGTGCCAGTCGGCCGGGACAGATAAATCAGCCCCAGCATTTT. Translated, it gives CASRPGQINQPQHF.

The rearrangement uses TRBV7-9 and TRBJ1-1; the D gene is possibly TRBD1 (5 bases). Per the germline V gene, CDR1 is SEHNR and CDR2 is FQNEAQ (reference sequence). V lost 0 bases and J 4 bases, leaving 9 bases between the germline ends. The CDR3 covers 14 residues. CDR3 sequence: CASSLAQGVTEAFF. CDR3 nucleotides: TGTGCCAGCAGCTTAGCCCAGGGTGTCACTGAAGCTTTCTTT.

The genes are TRBV7-2 and TRBJ2-7, with TRBD1 identical over 7 bases. Germline V gives CDR1 SGHTA, CDR2 FQGNSA. There are 13 residues in the CDR3. The V gene end was trimmed by 6 bases and the J gene end by 7 bases; junction bases not matched to a gene: 9. This CDR3 reads CASRKVAGGEQYF. As DNA, the CDR3 is TGTGCCAGCAGAAAGGTGGCAGGGGGTGAGCAGTACTTC.

This clone was counted a few times. The chain joins TRBV11-3 to TRBJ1-1; unclear D gene. Trimming shortened V by 2 bases and J by 7 bases, and 11 bases separated the two germline ends. Germline lookup yields CDR1 SGHNT and CDR2 YENEEA. CDR3 length equals 13 residues. Here the CDR3 DNA reads TGTGCCAGCAGCTTATGGGGAGATGGTGAAGCTTTCTTT. Translating gives CASSLWGDGEAFF.

The rearrangement uses TRBV2 and TRBJ2-2, with no clear D. V dropped 6 bases and J dropped 6 bases, with 5 bases sitting between them. This CDR3 has 11 amino acids. Per germline, CDR1 SNHLY and CDR2 FYNNEI. The CDR3 nucleotides are TGTGCCAGCAGATATGCCGGGGAGCTGTTTTTT. It is translated as CASRYAGELFF.

The chain is built from TRBV25-1 and TRBJ1-2, with 7 positions matching TRBD1. This CDR3 has 12 amino acids. Unmatched junction bases numbered 1, after V lost 4 bases and J lost 5 bases. CDR1 and CDR2 from the germline V gene are MGHDK and SYGVNS. CDR3 coding DNA: TGTGCCAGCAGTGGACAGGGATATGGCTACACCTTC. This codes for CASSGQGYGYTF.

The genes are TRBV28 and TRBJ2-5, with D possibly being TRBD2 (6 bases). Germline V gene lookup returns CDR1 MDHEN and CDR2 SYDVKM. Between the trimmed V and J ends, which lost 6 bases and 9 bases, there was a span of 32 bases. The length of the CDR3 is 18 residues. The CDR3 coding sequence is TGTGCCAGCAGCTCCCCCGGGACTGGCGAAGTTACAAGGAGGGCCCAGTACTTC. Its translation: CASSSPGTGEVTRRAQYF.

As to this clone: The sample has other DNA sequences that encode this CDR3 too. The rearrangement links TRBV5-1 to TRBJ2-7; 7 bases map to TRBD1. The germline V gene encodes CDR1 SGHRS and CDR2 YFSETQ. This CDR3 comprises 14 residues. V shed 4 bases, J shed 0 bases, and the junction held 4 bases outside the gene matches. CDR3 loop: CASSLQGSSYEQYF. The CDR3 DNA reads as TGCGCCAGCAGCCTACAGGGGAGCTCCTACGAGCAGTACTTC.

Comments on this clone: This sample also contains other DNA sequences that code for the same CDR3. The chain is built from TRBV18 and TRBJ1-4, with D possibly being TRBD1 (6 bases). The CDR3 runs to 15 residues. Germline values: CDR1 KGHSH, CDR2 LQKENI. Between the trimmed V and J ends, which lost 3 bases and 2 bases, there was a span of 10 bases. The CDR3 is CASSPQGTTNEKLFF. The CDR3, as DNA: TGTGCCAGCTCACCGCAGGGGACGACTAATGAAAAACTGTTTTTT.